The 23 T cell receptor beta chains below all came from one sample that was sequenced in a study of T-cell memory formation after mild COVID-19. TCRdb passed the 5' RACE reads through MiXCR, listing each CDR3 protein once. Counted here are roughly 340,000 distinct CDR3 sequences, 20% to 25% occurring once; the ten biggest clones make up 21%. The sequencing sample was made of PBMCs or a T cell subset sorted from them (not recorded which). All receptors derive from a man in his late teens or twenties who had mild COVID-19 (a few samples of this study predate the infection). Cell type and time point are not known.

This chain connects TRBV5-1 to TRBJ1-4; D is unclear. The CDR3 consists of 14 residues. Trimming removed 5 bases from V and 1 base from J, with 9 bases in between. Germline V lookup: CDR1 SGHRS, CDR2 YFSETQ. The CDR3, as DNA: TGCGCCAGCAGTCGCGAGGGAACTAATGAAAAACTGTTTTTT. It translates to CASSREGTNEKLFF.

The V call is TRBV27, the J call TRBJ1-6, with unresolved D. Germline V gene lookup returns CDR1 MNHEY and CDR2 SMNVEV (reference sequence). This CDR3 comprises 18 residues. Between the trimmed V and J ends, which lost 5 bases and 7 bases, there was a span of 24 bases. This CDR3 reads CASSPSSPVPLGNSPLHF. DNA of the CDR3: TGTGCCAGCAGTCCGAGCTCACCGGTGCCTTTGGGGAATTCACCCCTCCACTTT.

V and J are TRBV29-1 and TRBJ2-7; 10 bases are a match to TRBD2. Germline CDR1 reads SQVTM; CDR2 reads ANQGSEA. Germline trimming cut 6 bases from V and 7 bases from J; bases unmatched to any gene: 9. The CDR3 is made up of 13 amino acids. CDR3 nucleotides: TGCAGCGTCACGGGACTAGCGAGCGGTGAGCAGTACTTC. This encodes CSVTGLASGEQYF.

The chain carries TRBV7-8 and TRBJ2-1, with 14 nucleotides matching TRBD2. Germline V gives CDR1 SGHVS, CDR2 FQNEAQ. This CDR3 is 17 amino acids long. After removal of 3 bases from V and 4 bases from J, the junction contained 5 bases not matched to a gene. This chain's CDR3 is CASSFGTSGGLYNEQFF. The CDR3 region has the DNA TGTGCCAGCAGCTTCGGGACTAGCGGGGGACTGTACAATGAGCAGTTCTTC. Based on the CDR3 plus reference TRBV7-8 and TRBJ2-1, the full variable domain is GAGVSQSPRYKVAKRGQDVALRCDPISGHVSLFWYQQALGQGPEFLTYFQNEAQLDKSGLPSDRFFAERPEGSVSTLKIQRTQQEDSAVYLCASSFGTSGGLYNEQFFGPGTRLTVL.

This clonotype came up a few times. The CDR3 nucleotides are TGTGCCAGCAGCCAGTGGAGGGGGCAAGAGACCCAGTACTTC. This codes for CASSQWRGQETQYF. The genes are TRBV11-2 and TRBJ2-5, with D tentatively TRBD1 or TRBD2 (6 bases each). From germline, CDR1 is SGHAT and CDR2 FQNNGV. V lost 5 bases and J 2 bases, leaving 12 bases between the germline ends. The CDR3 contains 14 residues.

The chain combines TRBV5-1 with TRBJ2-7, with 9 bases identical to TRBD1. Germline V lookup: CDR1 SGHRS, CDR2 YFSETQ. The J segment lost 3 bases and the V segment lost 2 bases, leaving 3 bases of the junction unmatched. The CDR3 sequence is 14 residues long. CDR3 DNA sequence: TGCGCCAGCAGCTTCGGGACAGGGAGCTACGAGCAGTACTTC. Its translation: CASSFGTGSYEQYF.

The rearrangement uses TRBV6-2 or TRBV6-3 and TRBJ2-3; the D is unclear. The germline V gene has CDR1 MNHEY and CDR2 SVGEGT. This CDR3 is 12 amino acids long. Trimming left V 6 bases short and J 7 bases short, with 11 bases between. The CDR3 is CASSPARNTQYF. The CDR3 DNA sequence: TGTGCCAGCAGCCCCGCACGAAATACGCAGTATTTT.

This clonotype showed up just a few times. The chain carries TRBV5-1 and TRBJ1-2, with 7 bases fitting TRBD1. Per the germline V gene, CDR1 is SGHRS and CDR2 is YFSETQ. The J segment lost 8 bases and the V segment lost 8 bases, leaving 12 bases of the junction unmatched. The CDR3 runs 13 residues. CDR3 in amino acids: CASSLGGTDGYTF. The CDR3 DNA reads TGCGCCAGTTCGCTCGGCGGGACAGACGGCTACACCTTC.

This clonotype turned up a few times. V usage is TRBV5-1 and J usage is TRBJ2-7; D might be TRBD1 (5 bases). CDR1 is SGHRS and CDR2 is YFSETQ in the germline V gene. The V end lost 4 bases, the J end lost 3 bases, and 14 bases lay between the germline ends. CDR3 length equals 14 residues. The CDR3 DNA reads TGCGCCAGCAGCCCCAGGACGGACAACTACGAGCAGTACTTC. Amino acid sequence: CASSPRTDNYEQYF.

This clonotype was observed a few times. This chain's CDR3 is CSARDMGTSGYTDTQYF. In DNA, the CDR3 is TGCAGTGCTAGAGACATGGGGACTAGCGGATACACAGATACGCAGTATTTT. The V call is TRBV20-1, the J call TRBJ2-3; 11 nucleotides agree with TRBD2. The ends lost 0 bases at V and 2 bases at J; junction bases unmatched: 7. The CDR3 spans 17 residues. Germline lookup yields CDR1 DFQATT and CDR2 SNEGSKA (reference sequence).

This clonotype was seen just once. The chain combines TRBV20-1 with TRBJ1-2, with D possibly being TRBD1 (5 bases). V shed 1 base and J shed 7 bases, with 16 bases lying between them. The CDR3 sequence is 14 residues long. Germline V CDR1 and CDR2: DFQATT, SNEGSKA (reference sequence). The CDR3 protein is CSARVQALGGGYTF. CDR3 sequence (DNA): TGCAGTGCTAGAGTCCAGGCCCTTGGGGGTGGCTACACCTTC.

This clonotype was counted a few times. The J gene is TRBJ2-7, the V gene TRBV11-2; 8 nucleotides line up with TRBD2. The germline V gene has CDR1 SGHAT and CDR2 FQNNGV. Trimming cost V 5 bases and J 2 bases; bases outside gene matches: 8. This CDR3 is 15 amino acids long. The DNA for the CDR3 is TGTGCCAGCAGCCCCACGGGGGGGAGTCCCTACGAGCAGTACTTC. This codes for CASSPTGGSPYEQYF.

In this sample, this clonotype turned up a few times. The V call is TRBV5-6, the J call TRBJ2-2, with D hard to call. The CDR3 is 12 amino acids. Germline V CDR1 and CDR2: SGHDT, YYEEEE. V lost 0 bases and J 8 bases, leaving 5 bases between the germline ends. The CDR3 protein is CASSLDVGELFF. The CDR3, as DNA: TGTGCCAGCAGCTTGGATGTGGGGGAGCTGTTTTTT.

The chain combines TRBV4-3 with TRBJ1-6; TRBD1 might be the D (5 bases). Looked up from germline, CDR1 is LGHNA and CDR2 is YSLEER. The CDR3 loop spans 14 amino acids. Trimming pared 1 base from V and 9 bases from J, leaving 10 bases between. The DNA for the CDR3 is TGCGCCAGCAGCCAAGGGGGCATCGGTTCACCCCTCCACTTT. It encodes CASSQGGIGSPLHF.

The V gene is TRBV6-5, the J gene TRBJ2-4; no reliable D call. V was pared by 0 bases and J by 6 bases, with 12 bases between. The CDR3 has 15 residues. Germline V CDR1 and CDR2: MNHEY, SVGAGI. The CDR3 region has the DNA TGTGCCAGCAGTTACTCGTCGGCAGGACCAAACATTCAGTACTTC. It translates to CASSYSSAGPNIQYF.

The chain joins TRBV2 to TRBJ1-3; the D is unclear. The V end was cut by 1 base, the J end by 0 bases, with 13 bases between. Germline V gene lookup returns CDR1 SNHLY and CDR2 FYNNEI. The CDR3 has 17 amino acids. For the CDR3, the DNA is TGTGCCAGCAGTGAAGTCGCCGGCCAGATCTCTGGAAACACCATATATTTT. Amino acids: CASSEVAGQISGNTIYF.

This clonotype was observed many times. The CDR3 DNA reads as TGTGCCAGCATGGTGGGCTCTGTTAATTCACCCCTCCACTTT. Its translation: CASMVGSVNSPLHF. This chain links TRBV27 with TRBJ1-6; D unclear. This CDR3 has 14 amino acids. CDR1 and CDR2 (germline): MNHEY, SMNVEV (reference sequence). Deletions cut 7 bases from V and 6 bases from J, with 13 bases between.

This clonotype has a handful of counts. V and J are TRBV9 and TRBJ2-1; tentative D call: TRBD1 (6 bases). The germline CDR1 and CDR2 sequences are SGDLS and YYNGEE. CDR3 size: 16 residues. Trimming pared 4 bases from V and 4 bases from J, leaving 18 bases between. The CDR3 reads CASSTFWDIGYNEQFF. CDR3 bases: TGTGCCAGCAGCACCTTTTGGGACATTGGGTACAATGAGCAGTTCTTC.

This chain joins TRBV7-9 and TRBJ2-3, with 7 nucleotides matching TRBD1. V lost 1 base to trimming and J lost 2 bases; unmatched junction nucleotides: 3. Looked up from germline, CDR1 is SEHNR and CDR2 is FQNEAQ (reference sequence). CDR3 length: 15 residues. Here the CDR3 DNA reads TGTGCCAGCAGCTTAGGGGACAGTACCACAGATACGCAGTATTTT. It specifies CASSLGDSTTDTQYF.

V usage is TRBV5-1 and J usage is TRBJ2-5; 7 bases line up with TRBD2. CDR3 length: 14 residues. Germline assignment: CDR1 SGHRS and CDR2 YFSETQ. V lost 5 bases and J lost 2; bases outside the gene matches: 6. The CDR3 spells CASSSQRGQETQYF. In nucleotides, the CDR3 is TGCGCCAGCAGTAGCCAGCGGGGTCAAGAGACCCAGTACTTC.

This chain uses TRBV20-1 with TRBJ2-1; D remains unclear. Trimming left V 5 bases short and J 0 bases short, with 8 bases between. The germline CDR1 and CDR2 sequences are DFQATT and SNEGSKA (reference sequence). This CDR3 has 13 residues. CDR3 in DNA: TGCAGTGCTTACGCGAGCTCCTACAATGAGCAGTTCTTC. Its protein is CSAYASSYNEQFF.

This clonotype was detected a few times. The V gene is TRBV29-1, the J gene TRBJ1-1; D remains ambiguous. V was trimmed by 8 bases and J by 10 bases, leaving 14 bases between them. Germline CDR1 reads SQVTM; CDR2 reads ANQGSEA. There are 10 residues in the CDR3. CDR3 region: CSTWTARAFF. In DNA, the CDR3 is TGCAGCACCTGGACTGCGAGAGCTTTCTTT.

This clonotype has at least ten counts. This chain joins TRBV12-3 or TRBV12-4 and TRBJ2-5; D remains unclear. Trimming pared 8 bases from V and 4 bases from J, leaving 11 bases between. The CDR3 runs 12 residues. The CDR3 reads CASGYFGETQYF. In DNA, the CDR3 is TGTGCCAGCGGGTACTTTGGAGAGACCCAGTACTTC.